The rows below give T cell receptor beta chains drawn from one sample of a study of CD8 T cells in ankylosing spondylitis. TCRdb re-called the 5' RACE reads through MiXCR, storing one row per CDR3 protein. The sample shows hundreds of thousands of distinct CDR3 sequences, 7.5% to 9.5% of them seen only once. The material sequenced was blood, either unsorted or a sorted T cell fraction (not recorded which). The receptor source for this set is a female donor with ankylosing spondylitis or in good health (not recorded which). Each CDR3 is given with its conserved first and last residue. D genes are given only for firm matches. Expanded clones are given a class, and other clones once, few, many or no size at all.

d_gene: NA; v_gene: TRBV24-1; abundance: many; j_gene: TRBJ2-3; CDR3aa: CATSDASSYPTQYF; CDR3nt: TGTGCCACCAGTGATGCTTCTAGTTACCCTACGCAGTATTTT
d_gene: NA; v_gene: TRBV20-1; abundance: many; j_gene: TRBJ2-1; CDR3aa: CSAGPGSLVNEQFF; CDR3nt: TGCAGTGCTGGGCCTGGCAGTCTAGTAAATGAGCAGTTCTTC
d_gene: NA; v_gene: TRBV10-1; abundance: many; j_gene: TRBJ2-5; CDR3aa: CASSSNARGLRETQYF; CDR3nt: TGCGCCAGCAGCTCCAATGCCAGGGGATTAAGAGAGACCCAGTACTTC
d_gene: NA; v_gene: TRBV20-1; abundance: many; j_gene: TRBJ2-1; CDR3aa: CSARPLPGAEQFF; CDR3nt: TGCAGTGCTAGACCCCTTCCTGGGGCGGAGCAGTTCTTC
d_gene: TRBD2; v_gene: TRBV19; abundance: many; j_gene: TRBJ2-1; CDR3aa: CASSTRRGAENEQFF; CDR3nt: TGTGCCAGTAGTACCCGGCGGGGGGCTGAGAATGAGCAGTTCTTC
d_gene: NA; v_gene: TRBV7-2; abundance: many; j_gene: TRBJ1-1; CDR3aa: CASSLWGGVNTEAFF; CDR3nt: TGTGCCAGCAGCTTATGGGGGGGAGTGAACACTGAAGCTTTCTTT
d_gene: NA; v_gene: TRBV18; abundance: many; j_gene: TRBJ2-3; CDR3aa: CASSPSRANTDTQYF; CDR3nt: TGTGCCAGCTCCCCCAGCCGGGCTAACACAGATACGCAGTATTTT
d_gene: NA; v_gene: TRBV12-3/TRBV12-4; abundance: many; j_gene: TRBJ2-7; CDR3aa: CASRFQDSSYEQYF; CDR3nt: TGTGCCAGCCGCTTCCAGGACAGTTCCTACGAGCAGTACTTC
d_gene: TRBD1; v_gene: TRBV23-1; abundance: NA; j_gene: TRBJ1-4; CDR3aa: CASSLDRLRTNEKLFF; CDR3nt: TGCGCCAGCAGCCTGGACAGGTTGAGGACTAATGAAAAACTGTTTTTT
d_gene: NA; v_gene: TRBV7-2; abundance: many; j_gene: TRBJ2-7; CDR3aa: CASSLAESTLYEQYF; CDR3nt: TGTGCCAGCAGCTTAGCGGAAAGTACCCTTTACGAGCAGTACTTC
d_gene: NA; v_gene: TRBV7-2; abundance: few; j_gene: TRBJ1-2; CDR3aa: CASGEVEGYTF; CDR3nt: TGTGCCTCCGGGGAGGTAGAAGGCTACACCTTC
d_gene: NA; v_gene: TRBV12-3/TRBV12-4; abundance: many; j_gene: TRBJ2-1; CDR3aa: CASSPGVVGQFF; CDR3nt: TGTGCCAGCAGTCCAGGGGTCGTTGGGCAGTTCTTC
d_gene: NA; v_gene: TRBV20-1; abundance: many; j_gene: TRBJ2-7; CDR3aa: CSASAGPLYEQYF; CDR3nt: TGCAGTGCTAGCGCGGGACCTCTTTACGAGCAGTACTTC
d_gene: NA; v_gene: TRBV30; abundance: many; j_gene: TRBJ2-2; CDR3aa: CAWSARQGTTNTGELFF; CDR3nt: TGTGCCTGGAGCGCACGACAGGGGACTACGAACACCGGGGAGCTGTTTTTT
d_gene: TRBD2; v_gene: TRBV20-1; abundance: many; j_gene: TRBJ2-2; CDR3aa: CSARLAGVAGELFF; CDR3nt: TGCAGTGCTCGACTAGCGGGAGTGGCCGGGGAGCTGTTTTTT
d_gene: TRBD1; v_gene: TRBV12-3/TRBV12-4; abundance: many; j_gene: TRBJ2-7; CDR3aa: CASRPDRAEQYF; CDR3nt: TGTGCCAGCAGGCCGGACAGGGCCGAGCAGTACTTC
d_gene: TRBD1; v_gene: TRBV27; abundance: many; j_gene: TRBJ1-2; CDR3aa: CASSVHRGGNYGYTF; CDR3nt: TGTGCCAGCAGTGTCCACAGGGGCGGCAACTATGGCTACACCTTC
d_gene: TRBD1; v_gene: TRBV20-1; abundance: many; j_gene: TRBJ2-5; CDR3aa: CSARGDRAFQETQYF; CDR3nt: TGCAGTGCTAGAGGGGACAGGGCCTTCCAAGAGACCCAGTACTTC
d_gene: TRBD2; v_gene: TRBV5-1; abundance: many; j_gene: TRBJ2-1; CDR3aa: CASSPGLANHEQFF; CDR3nt: TGCGCCAGCAGCCCGGGACTAGCGAACCATGAGCAGTTCTTC
d_gene: TRBD2; v_gene: TRBV10-3; abundance: many; j_gene: TRBJ2-3; CDR3aa: CATLGTGGITDTQYF; CDR3nt: TGTGCCACCCTGGGAACGGGAGGGATTACAGATACGCAGTATTTT
d_gene: NA; v_gene: TRBV7-9; abundance: few; j_gene: TRBJ1-4; CDR3aa: CASSLESTRWSGEKLFF; CDR3nt: TGTGCCAGCAGCTTAGAGTCGACACGGTGGTCAGGTGAAAAACTGTTTTTT
d_gene: NA; v_gene: TRBV20-1; abundance: many; j_gene: TRBJ1-5; CDR3aa: CSASKGLSNQPQHF; CDR3nt: TGCAGTGCTAGTAAGGGGCTTTCCAATCAGCCCCAGCATTTT
d_gene: NA; v_gene: TRBV5-1; abundance: many; j_gene: TRBJ1-1; CDR3aa: CASSLTGRNTEAFF; CDR3nt: TGCGCCAGCAGCTTGACGGGTCGGAACACTGAAGCTTTCTTT
d_gene: NA; v_gene: TRBV20-1; abundance: NA; j_gene: TRBJ2-4; CDR3aa: CSATTGTRVNIQYF; CDR3nt: TGCAGTGCTACGACAGGGACTAGGGTCAACATTCAGTACTTC
d_gene: TRBD1; v_gene: TRBV7-9; abundance: many; j_gene: TRBJ1-2; CDR3aa: CASSFPQGDNYGYTF; CDR3nt: TGTGCCAGCAGCTTCCCGCAGGGGGATAACTATGGCTACACCTTC
d_gene: NA; v_gene: TRBV6-2/TRBV6-3; abundance: many; j_gene: TRBJ2-1; CDR3aa: CASSYSASRVGDEQFF; CDR3nt: TGTGCCAGCAGTTACTCTGCGAGCCGGGTTGGCGATGAGCAGTTCTTC